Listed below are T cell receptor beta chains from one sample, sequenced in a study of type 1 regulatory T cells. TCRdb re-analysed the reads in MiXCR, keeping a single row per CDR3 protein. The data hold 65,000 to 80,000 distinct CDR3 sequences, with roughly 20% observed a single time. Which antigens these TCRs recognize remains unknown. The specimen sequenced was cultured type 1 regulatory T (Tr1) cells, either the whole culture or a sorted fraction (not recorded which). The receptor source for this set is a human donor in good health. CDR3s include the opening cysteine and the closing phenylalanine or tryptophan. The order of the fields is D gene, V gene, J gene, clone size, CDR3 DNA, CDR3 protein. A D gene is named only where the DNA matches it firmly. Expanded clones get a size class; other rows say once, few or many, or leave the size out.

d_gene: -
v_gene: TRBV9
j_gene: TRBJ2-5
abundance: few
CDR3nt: TGTGCCAGCAGCGTAAACGAGGAGACCCAGTACTTC
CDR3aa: CASSVNEETQYF

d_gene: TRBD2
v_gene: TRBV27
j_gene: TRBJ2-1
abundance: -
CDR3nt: TGTGCCACCTCCCGGGCGGGAGACTACAATGAGCAGTTCTTC
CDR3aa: CATSRAGDYNEQFF

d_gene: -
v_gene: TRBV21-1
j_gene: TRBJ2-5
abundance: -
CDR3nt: TGTGCCAGCAGCAAAGGACGACGGATCCAAGAGACCCAGTACTTC
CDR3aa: CASSKGRRIQETQYF

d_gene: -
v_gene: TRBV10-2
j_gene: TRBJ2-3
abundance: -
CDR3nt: TGCGCCAGCTCGGCCGCGCATTTGTCAGATACGCAGTATTTT
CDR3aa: CASSAAHLSDTQYF

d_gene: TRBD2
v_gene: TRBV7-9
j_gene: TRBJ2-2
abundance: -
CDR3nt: TGTGCCAGCAGAATCGGGACTAGCGCGAACACCGGGGAGCTGTTTTTT
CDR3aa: CASRIGTSANTGELFF

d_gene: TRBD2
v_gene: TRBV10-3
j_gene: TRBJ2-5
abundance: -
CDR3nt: TGTGCCATCAGTACCACCGGGACTAGCGGGAGAAAGACCCAGTACTTC
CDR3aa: CAISTTGTSGRKTQYF

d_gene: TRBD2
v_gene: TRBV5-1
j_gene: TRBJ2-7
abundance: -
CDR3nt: TGCGCCAGCAGCTTGTATCTTTGGGCAAGCGGGAGGAACGACGAGCAGTACTTC
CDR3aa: CASSLYLWASGRNDEQYF

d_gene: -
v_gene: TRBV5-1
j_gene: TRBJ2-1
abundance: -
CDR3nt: TGCGCCAGCAGCAGGGGGGGTAGCGTATTTAGTGAGCAGTTCTTC
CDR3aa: CASSRGGSVFSEQFF

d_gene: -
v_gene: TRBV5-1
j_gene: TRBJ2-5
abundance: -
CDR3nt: TGCGCCAGCAGCTTGGAGGCAGCTGGAAAGACCCAGTACTTC
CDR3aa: CASSLEAAGKTQYF

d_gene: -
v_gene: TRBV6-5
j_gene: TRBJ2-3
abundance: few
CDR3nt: TGTGCCAGCAGAGTGGGGGTCGGCACAGATACGCAGTATTTT
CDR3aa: CASRVGVGTDTQYF

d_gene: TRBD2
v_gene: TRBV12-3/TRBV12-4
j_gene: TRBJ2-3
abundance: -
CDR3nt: TGTGCCAGCAGAATAGCGGGAAGCACAGATACGCAGTATTTT
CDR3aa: CASRIAGSTDTQYF

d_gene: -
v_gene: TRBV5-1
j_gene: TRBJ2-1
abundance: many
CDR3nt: TGCGCCAGCAGCTTCGGGCCCGACTACAATGAGCAGTTCTTC
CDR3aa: CASSFGPDYNEQFF

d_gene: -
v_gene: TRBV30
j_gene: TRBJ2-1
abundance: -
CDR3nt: TGTGCCCTTGGAACAGGTAGCGGTCCCACAAATGAGCAGTTCTTC
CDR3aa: CALGTGSGPTNEQFF

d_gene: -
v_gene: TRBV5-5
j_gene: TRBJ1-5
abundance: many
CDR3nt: TGTGCCAGCAGCTTGGATGGGGCTTGGGGCAATCAGCCCCAGCATTTT
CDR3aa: CASSLDGAWGNQPQHF

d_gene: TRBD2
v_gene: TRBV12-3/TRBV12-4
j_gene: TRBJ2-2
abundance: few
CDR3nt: TGTGCCAGCAGGGGCGGGAGCTTCGCCGGGGAGCTGTTTTTT
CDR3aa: CASRGGSFAGELFF

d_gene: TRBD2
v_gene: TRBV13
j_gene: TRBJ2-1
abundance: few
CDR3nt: TGTGCCAGCAGCCCCCGGACTAGACAGAATGAGCAGTTCTTC
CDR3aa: CASSPRTRQNEQFF

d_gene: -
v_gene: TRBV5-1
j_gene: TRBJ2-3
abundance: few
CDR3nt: TGCGCCAGCAGCTTGAGCTTAGGCGGGAGCACAGATACGCAGTATTTT
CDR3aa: CASSLSLGGSTDTQYF

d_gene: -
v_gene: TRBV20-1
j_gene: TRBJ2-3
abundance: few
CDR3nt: TGCAGTGCCTCCGGGCCATCCCCGCGGGCAGATACGCAGTATTTT
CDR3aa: CSASGPSPRADTQYF

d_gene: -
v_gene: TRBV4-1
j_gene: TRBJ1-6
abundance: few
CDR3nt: TGCGCCAGCAGCCGAGTGTTTACAGTCCTAAATTCACCCCTCCACTTT
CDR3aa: CASSRVFTVLNSPLHF

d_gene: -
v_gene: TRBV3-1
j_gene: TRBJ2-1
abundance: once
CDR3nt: TGTGCCAGCAGCCAACGCGGGGGCAAGCAGTTCTTC
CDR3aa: CASSQRGGKQFF

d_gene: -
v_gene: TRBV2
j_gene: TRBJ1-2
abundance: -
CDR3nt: TGTGCCAGCAGTTCGGGAGGCGGCTACACCTTC
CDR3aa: CASSSGGGYTF

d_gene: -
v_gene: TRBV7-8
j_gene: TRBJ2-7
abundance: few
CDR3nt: TGTGCCAGCAGCTTAGCGCGGGTCAGGAACTCCTACGAGCAGTACTTC
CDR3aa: CASSLARVRNSYEQYF

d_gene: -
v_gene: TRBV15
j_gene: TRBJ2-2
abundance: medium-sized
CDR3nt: TGTGCCACCACCGTTGTGGGACCCGGGGAGCTGTTTTTT
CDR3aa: CATTVVGPGELFF

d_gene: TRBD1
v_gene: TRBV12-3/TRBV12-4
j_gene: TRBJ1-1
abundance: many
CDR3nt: TGTGCCAGCAGTCCGACAGGGTACACTGAAGCTTTCTTT
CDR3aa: CASSPTGYTEAFF

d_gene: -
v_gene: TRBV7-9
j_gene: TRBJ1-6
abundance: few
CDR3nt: TGTGCCAGCAGCCGCGCGGGGGGTAATTCACCCCTCCACTTT
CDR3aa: CASSRAGGNSPLHF

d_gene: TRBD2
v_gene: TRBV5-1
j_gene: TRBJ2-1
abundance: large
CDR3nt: TGCGCCAGCAGTGTAAGCGGGAGTAATTCCAATGAGCAGTTCTTC
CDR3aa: CASSVSGSNSNEQFF

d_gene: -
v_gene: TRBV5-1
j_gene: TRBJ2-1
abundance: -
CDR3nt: TGCGCCAGCAGCCCAGACAGAGTCTACAATGAGCAGTTCTTC
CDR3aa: CASSPDRVYNEQFF

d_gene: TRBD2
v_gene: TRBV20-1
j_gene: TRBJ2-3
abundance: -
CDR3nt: TGCAGTGCAAGCCGCCTAGCGGGACGCGAATATACGCAGTATTTT
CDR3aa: CSASRLAGREYTQYF

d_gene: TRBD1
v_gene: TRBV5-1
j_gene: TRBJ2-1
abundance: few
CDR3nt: TGCGCCAGCAGCTCCCGCAGGGGGTCAGTCAATGAGCAGTTCTTC
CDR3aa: CASSSRRGSVNEQFF

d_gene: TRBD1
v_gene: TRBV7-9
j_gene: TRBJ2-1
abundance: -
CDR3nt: TGTGCCAGCAGCCCCCGGGACAGTAGAACCTACAATGAGCAGTTCTTC
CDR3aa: CASSPRDSRTYNEQFF

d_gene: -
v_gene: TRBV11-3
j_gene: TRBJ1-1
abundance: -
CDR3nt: TGTGCCAGCAGCTTAGGGGTGGACACTGAAGCTTTCTTT
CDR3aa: CASSLGVDTEAFF

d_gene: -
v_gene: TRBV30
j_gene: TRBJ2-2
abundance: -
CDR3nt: TGTGCCTGGAGTGTACACATGGGGACCGGGGAGCTGTTTTTT
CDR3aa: CAWSVHMGTGELFF

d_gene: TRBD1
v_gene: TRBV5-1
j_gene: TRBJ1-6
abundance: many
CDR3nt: TGCGCCAGCAGCTTGGTGGGGACAGACAATTCACCCCTCCACTTT
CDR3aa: CASSLVGTDNSPLHF

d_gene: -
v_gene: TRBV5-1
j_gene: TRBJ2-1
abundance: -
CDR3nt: TGCGCCAGCAGCTTGTCGGGCGGGACCTACAATGAGCAGTTCTTC
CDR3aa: CASSLSGGTYNEQFF

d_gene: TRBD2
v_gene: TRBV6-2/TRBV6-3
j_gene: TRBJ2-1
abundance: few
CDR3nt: TGTGCCAGCAGTTACTCGTCGGGACTAGTCGAGAATGAGCAGTTCTTC
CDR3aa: CASSYSSGLVENEQFF

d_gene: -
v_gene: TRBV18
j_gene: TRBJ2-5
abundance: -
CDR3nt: TGTGCCAGCTCAACGGAGAGCGGACTAAGAGAGACCCAGTACTTC
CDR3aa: CASSTESGLRETQYF

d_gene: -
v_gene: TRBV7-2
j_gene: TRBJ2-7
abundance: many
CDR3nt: TGTGCCAGCAGCCCTTCCCACGAGCAGTACTTC
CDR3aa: CASSPSHEQYF

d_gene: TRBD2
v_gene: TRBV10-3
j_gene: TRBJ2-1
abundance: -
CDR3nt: TGTGCCATCAGTGAGTCTCTGGGACTACGGAATGAGCAGTTCTTC
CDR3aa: CAISESLGLRNEQFF

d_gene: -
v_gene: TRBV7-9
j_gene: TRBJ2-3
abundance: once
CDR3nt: TGTGCCAGCAGCTTAGGGTCAGATGCGCAGTATTTT
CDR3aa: CASSLGSDAQYF

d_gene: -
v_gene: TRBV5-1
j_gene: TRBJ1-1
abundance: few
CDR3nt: TGCGCCAGCAGCCAACAGGAGAACACTGAAGCTTTCTTT
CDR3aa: CASSQQENTEAFF

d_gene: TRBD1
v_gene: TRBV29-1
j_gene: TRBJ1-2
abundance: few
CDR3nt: TGCAGCGCCCCGGGACAGGATAATGGCTACACCTTC
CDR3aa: CSAPGQDNGYTF

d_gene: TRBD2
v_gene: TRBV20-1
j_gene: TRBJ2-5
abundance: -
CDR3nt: TGCAGTGCAAGGACTAGCGGACAAGAGACCCAGTACTTC
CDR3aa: CSARTSGQETQYF

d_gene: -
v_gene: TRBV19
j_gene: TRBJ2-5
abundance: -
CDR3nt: TGTGCCAGTAGTCTGACCGGAGGCCCAGAGACCCAGTACTTC
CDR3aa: CASSLTGGPETQYF

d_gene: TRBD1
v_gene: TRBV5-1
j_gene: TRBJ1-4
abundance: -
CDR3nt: TGCGCCAGCAGCGGGACAGGGGGCCGTGAAAAACTGTTTTTT
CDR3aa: CASSGTGGREKLFF

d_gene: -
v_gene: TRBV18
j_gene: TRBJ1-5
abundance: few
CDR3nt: TGTGCCAGCTCACCATTAAGAGCTTCCCAGCCCCAGCATTTT
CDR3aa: CASSPLRASQPQHF

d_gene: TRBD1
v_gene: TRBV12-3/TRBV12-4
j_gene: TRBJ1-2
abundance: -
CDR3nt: TGTGCCAGCTCCCCACAGGGGTTAGGCTACACCTTC
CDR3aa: CASSPQGLGYTF

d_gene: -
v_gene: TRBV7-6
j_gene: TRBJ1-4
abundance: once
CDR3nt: TGTGCCAGCAGCCAGCGGGCAACTAATGAAAAACTGTTTTTT
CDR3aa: CASSQRATNEKLFF

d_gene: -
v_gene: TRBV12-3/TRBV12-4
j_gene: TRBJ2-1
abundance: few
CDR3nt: TGTGCCAGCAGTCCCCAGGGGGGATCTTACAATGAGCAGTTCTTC
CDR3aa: CASSPQGGSYNEQFF

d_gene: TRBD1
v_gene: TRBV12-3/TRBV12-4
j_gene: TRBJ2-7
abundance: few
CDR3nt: TGTGCCAGCTCCCCCCGGACAGGGGTCTACGAGCAGTACTTC
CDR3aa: CASSPRTGVYEQYF

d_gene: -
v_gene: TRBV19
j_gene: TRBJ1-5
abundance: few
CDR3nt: TGTGCCAGTAGTATGTGGACCGGGAGCGATCAGCCCCAGCATTTT
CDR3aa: CASSMWTGSDQPQHF

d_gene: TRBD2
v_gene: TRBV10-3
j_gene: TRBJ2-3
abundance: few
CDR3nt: TGTGCCATCAGTGCCCAGGGACTAGCGCCAGATACGCAGTATTTT
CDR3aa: CAISAQGLAPDTQYF

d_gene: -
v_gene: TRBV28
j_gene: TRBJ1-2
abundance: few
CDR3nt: TGTGCCAGCAGTGACTCCGGGGCGCGAGGCTACACCTTC
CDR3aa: CASSDSGARGYTF

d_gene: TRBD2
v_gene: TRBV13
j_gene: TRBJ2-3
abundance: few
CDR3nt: TGTGCCAGCAGCCTGTCCCTAGCGGGGATCACAGATACGCAGTATTTT
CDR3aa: CASSLSLAGITDTQYF